The 13 T cell receptor beta chains below all came from one sample that was sequenced in a study of T cells in Graves' hyperthyroidism and ophthalmopathy. RNA transcripts served as the template for amplifying TCR beta CDR3 regions. HTBI primers were employed in a first-round RT-PCR of the TCR CDR3. One entry per CDR3 protein results from TCRdb running MiXCR on the multiplex PCR reads. This sample has about 610,000 distinct CDR3 sequences, with around 15% found just once. Sequencing was done on a sample of blood. The receptors here all came from a woman aged 35 to 49 with Graves' ophthalmopathy.

A few counts support this clonotype. The chain recombines TRBV29-1 with TRBJ2-7; no definite D call. Germline V gene sequence: CDR1 SQVTM, CDR2 ANQGSEA. The CDR3 sequence is 14 residues long. Trimming took 4 bases from V and 2 from J, leaving 15 bases between them. CDR3 in amino acids: CSVVSPGVTYEQYF. In DNA form, the CDR3 reads TGCAGCGTTGTTAGCCCTGGGGTTACCTACGAGCAGTACTTC.

With respect to this clonotype: A much larger clone is a single base away; this may be a read error. V usage is TRBV20-1 and J usage is TRBJ1-1; D is uncertain. The CDR3 is 14 amino acids. Trimming took 5 bases from V and 1 from J, leaving 14 bases between them. CDR1 and CDR2 from the germline V gene are DFQATT and SNEGSKA (reference sequence). CDR3 in amino acids: CSALEITWNTEAFF. CDR3 bases: TGCAGTGCTCTAGAGATAACATGGAACACTGAAGCTTTCTTT.

Note on this clonotype: Mismatch with germline at one junction end may stem from a read error. The chain combines TRBV6-1 with TRBJ2-7, with 8 bases lining up with TRBD2. The CDR3 spans 14 residues. In germline, CDR1 is MNHNS, CDR2 SASEGT. The DNA of the CDR3 is TGCGCCAGCAGCCATACCGGGACTAGTAACGAGCAGTACTTC. Residues: CASSHTGTSNEQYF.

This clonotype was seen ten or more times. This chain uses TRBV5-1 with TRBJ1-3; D is unclear. V was clipped by 1 base and J by 2 bases, with 10 bases between them. The germline gives CDR1 SGHRS, CDR2 YFSETQ. The CDR3 runs 15 residues. The CDR3 is CASSLRGGPGNTIYF. In nucleotides, the CDR3 is TGCGCCAGCAGCTTGCGGGGAGGACCTGGAAACACCATATATTTT.

This clonotype appeared many times. CDR3 in DNA: TGTGCCAGCAGTCCGGCGGAGACAGGGAGTAAGCCCCAGCATTTT. This sequence encodes CASSPAETGSKPQHF. This sequence joins TRBV27 and TRBJ1-5; 7 bases align to TRBD1. The germline V gene has CDR1 MNHEY and CDR2 SMNVEV (reference sequence). The CDR3 has 15 amino acids. V lost 5 bases and J lost 8; bases outside the gene matches: 12.

This clonotype has at least ten counts. The rearrangement links TRBV7-6 to TRBJ2-2, with 7 bases aligning to TRBD2. Looked up from germline, CDR1 is SGHVS and CDR2 is FNYEAQ. The length of the CDR3 is 16 residues. The junction had 8 bases not matched to a gene; V was cut back by 0 bases and J by 7 bases. DNA of the CDR3: TGTGCCAGCAGCTTAGCGACTAGCCCACTTGGCGGGGAGCTGTTTTTT. Translated: CASSLATSPLGGELFF.

This clonotype was found many times. This rearrangement joins TRBV28 to TRBJ2-5, with 8 positions matching TRBD1. The CDR3 consists of 15 residues. Germline assignment: CDR1 MDHEN and CDR2 SYDVKM. The ends lost 3 bases at V and 4 bases at J; junction bases unmatched: 7. CDR3 sequence (DNA): TGTGCCAGCAGTTTCCCCGGACAGGGAATAGAGACCCAGTACTTC. Protein sequence: CASSFPGQGIETQYF.

In this sample, this clonotype turned up a few times. The CDR3 nucleotides are TGTGCCAGCAGCTTAATCGGCTCCGGGACAGGGACCACCGGGGAGCTGTTTTTT. It codes for CASSLIGSGTGTTGELFF. V and J are TRBV11-2 and TRBJ2-2; TRBD1 aligns across 9 bases. The CDR3 runs to 18 residues. V shed 2 bases and J 4 bases; nucleotides not matched to a gene: 11. The germline V gene encodes CDR1 SGHAT and CDR2 FQNNGV.

This clonotype was observed at least ten times. The chain recombines TRBV2 with TRBJ2-1, with 7 nucleotides matching TRBD2. This CDR3 has 15 amino acids. J lost 0 bases, V lost 2 bases, and 1 base had no gene match. Germline V gene lookup returns CDR1 SNHLY and CDR2 FYNNEI. CDR3 region: CASSETSVSYNEQFF. The DNA of the CDR3 is TGTGCCAGCAGTGAAACTAGCGTCTCCTACAATGAGCAGTTCTTC.

V gene TRBV11-1 combines with J gene TRBJ2-3; either TRBD1 or TRBD2 may fit D (6 bases each). V was trimmed by 6 bases and J by 7 bases, leaving 23 bases between them. This CDR3 is built from 16 residues. Germline values: CDR1 SGHAT, CDR2 FQDESV (reference sequence). Here the CDR3 reads CASSPIRGTSLHTQYF. DNA of the CDR3: TGTGCCAGCAGTCCTATTCGGGGGACATCACTACATACGCAGTATTTT.

This clonotype was counted at least ten times. The rearrangement links TRBV28 to TRBJ1-1; D is unclear. Germline CDR1 is MDHEN and CDR2 is SYDVKM. Trimming pared 2 bases from V and 3 bases from J, leaving 4 bases between. This CDR3 comprises 12 residues. The CDR3 here is CASSLRYTEAFF. The CDR3 DNA reads as TGTGCCAGCAGTTTACGATACACTGAAGCTTTCTTT.

The rearrangement uses TRBV12-3 or TRBV12-4 and TRBJ2-4, with TRBD1 identical over 10 bases. The trim removed 5 bases at V and 7 bases at J, leaving 5 bases unmatched. The CDR3 is 14 amino acids. The CDR3: CASSDATGGNIQYF. For the CDR3, the DNA is TGTGCCAGCAGTGACGCGACAGGGGGCAACATTCAGTACTTC.

This clonotype was seen repeatedly, ten times or more. The chain employs TRBV9 and TRBJ2-2; no clear D gene. The CDR3 is 12 amino acids. Germline CDR1 reads SGDLS; CDR2 reads YYNGEE. V was clipped by 3 bases and J by 7 bases, with 7 bases between them. The CDR3 nucleotides are TGTGCCAGCAGCGCGACGGTCGGGGAGCTGTTTTTT. Translated: CASSATVGELFF.